The present entry profiles one T cell receptor beta chain with its context. Its specificity is not known. This entry is derived from a study of beta chain features in type 1 diabetes. Regarding the study as a whole: Researchers report that Type 1 diabetes patients had moderately but significantly shorter TCRB CDR3s across all four CD4+ subsets. The naive, central memory and Treg TCRB repertoires showed an apparent similarity that was greater among patients than among healthy donors.

As every portion of the isolated RNA was reverse transcribed, the sequencing read expressed TCRB transcripts. An average approximately 3.5 million reads came from naive, central memory and regulatory T cell samples. Profiled with immunoSEQ multiplex PCR; TCRdb holds only in-frame clones, not every one. The table has 250,000 or so clones, 11% to 15% seen once. Cells sorted by CD45RO/CCR7/CD25/CD127/CD95/CD27 comprised CD4+ naive, central memory, regulatory and stem cell-like memory cells. The authors obtained over 98% purity in all sorted populations. Germline CDR1 reads LGHNA; CDR2 reads YNFKEQ. V was pared by 4 bases and J by 8 bases, with 10 bases of the junction left unmatched. This CDR3 has 16 residues.

The clonotype was recovered from a man younger than 45 with type 1 diabetes. The chain has TRBV4-2 and TRBJ1-6, with TRBD1 matching over 8 bases. The sample taken for sequencing was naive CD4+ T cells from blood. CDR3 amino acids: CASSLRRDRGDSPLHF. CDR3 DNA: TGTGCCAGCAGCCTCCGCCGCGACAGGGGTGATTCACCCCTCCACTTT.